The 5 T cell receptor beta chains listed next were all sequenced from one sample in a study of Graves' ophthalmopathy and Graves' hyperthyroidism. Amplification targeted the TCR beta CDR3 regions, with RNA transcripts as the source material. RT-PCR with HTBI primers came first, then second-round multiplex PCR. TCRdb called the multiplex PCR reads again in MiXCR, with one record for every CDR3 protein. The data show some 1.1 million distinct CDR3 sequences, about 36% seen once. Specimen: peripheral blood or thyroid tissue (not recorded which). Receptor source: an adult man with Graves' hyperthyroidism.

V is TRBV20-1 and J is TRBJ2-2; D is ambiguous. V was shortened by 3 bases and J by 3 bases, with 8 bases between the two germline ends. This CDR3 comprises 13 residues. CDR1 is DFQATT, CDR2 SNEGSKA, per germline (reference sequence). The CDR3: CSARPMDTGELFF. CDR3 DNA sequence: TGCAGTGCTAGGCCCATGGACACCGGGGAGCTGTTTTTT.

This clonotype was observed a single time. The genes are TRBV15 and TRBJ1-5, with TRBD1 matching over 7 bases. There are 15 residues in the CDR3. The J segment lost 5 bases and the V segment lost 3 bases, leaving 7 bases of the junction unmatched. CDR1 is LNHNV, CDR2 YYDKDF, per germline (reference sequence). CDR3 in amino acids: CATSSSGGDYQPQHF. The CDR3 nucleotides are TGTGCCACCAGCAGTTCAGGGGGGGACTATCAGCCCCAGCATTTT.

This clonotype was seen repeatedly, ten times or more. V and J are TRBV13 and TRBJ1-1; D is uncertain. With 4 bases removed from V and 0 bases from J, the gap between germline ends came to 6 bases. Germline loops: CDR1 PRHDT, CDR2 FYEKMQ (reference sequence). The CDR3 extends over 13 amino acids. CDR3 in amino acids: CASSSEMNTEAFF. CDR3 coding DNA: TGTGCCAGCAGCTCCGAAATGAACACTGAAGCTTTCTTT.

This clonotype was observed at least ten times. J is TRBJ1-4 and V is TRBV24-1, with D possibly TRBD1 on 5 matching bases. Trimming left V 3 bases short and J 8 bases short, with 18 bases between. The germline gives CDR1 KGHDR, CDR2 SFDVKD. CDR3 length: 16 amino acids. The chain's CDR3 is CATSDPDGREDEKLFF. The CDR3, as DNA: TGTGCCACCAGTGATCCCGACGGCAGGGAGGACGAAAAACTGTTTTTT.

V and J are TRBV7-9 and TRBJ1-2; TRBD1 aligns across 8 bases. The germline CDR1 and CDR2 sequences are SEHNR and FQNEAQ (reference sequence). J lost 12 bases, V lost 3 bases, and 12 bases had no gene match. The CDR3 covers 14 residues. This CDR3 reads CASSFARGLSGNTF. The CDR3 DNA reads TGTGCCAGCAGCTTTGCCAGGGGGCTTTCTGGAAACACCTTC.